Listed here are 8 T cell receptor beta chains from one sample, sequenced in a study of T cells in Graves' hyperthyroidism and ophthalmopathy. Amplification of TCR beta CDR3 regions used RNA as the template. Using the HTBI primer set, a first-round RT-PCR was run on the TCR CDR3. Each CDR3 protein is one row after TCRdb ran MiXCR on the multiplex PCR reads. Of 150,000 to 200,000 distinct CDR3 sequences in the sample, around 15% were seen once. Source material: blood. These receptors came from a woman in her forties or fifties with Graves' hyperthyroidism.

This clonotype was recorded only once. The rearrangement uses TRBV11-2 and TRBJ2-7; 7 bases are shared with TRBD2. V dropped 7 bases and J dropped 6; count of bases not matched to a gene: 9. The CDR3 length is 13 residues. From germline, CDR1 is SGHAT and CDR2 FQNNGV. As DNA, the CDR3 is TGTGCCAGCACCCGCGGGGGTTTAGGCGAGCAGTACTTC. Residues: CASTRGGLGEQYF.

Many counts were recorded for this clonotype. This chain links TRBV6-1 with TRBJ2-7; a possible D gene is TRBD2 (5 bases). Germline values: CDR1 MNHNS, CDR2 SASEGT. V lost 7 bases and J lost 3, with 10 bases in between. The length of the CDR3 is 12 residues. The CDR3 DNA reads as TGTGCCAGCAATAACGGGGTCTACGAGCAGTACTTC. This gives the protein CASNNGVYEQYF.

This clonotype appeared many times. V and J are TRBV7-2 and TRBJ2-7, with 8 bases fitting TRBD2. The CDR3 runs 15 residues. V shed 3 bases, J shed 3 bases, and the junction held 7 bases outside the gene matches. The V gene's germline CDR1 is SGHTA and CDR2 FQGNSA. This CDR3 reads CASSFGGGRLYEQYF. CDR3 DNA sequence: TGTGCCAGCAGCTTCGGGGGGGGCCGGCTCTACGAGCAGTACTTC. Full variable domain (remainder filled in from reference TRBV7-2 and TRBJ2-7): GAGVSQSPSNKVTEKGKDVELRCDPISGHTALYWYRQSLGQGLEFLIYFQGNSAPDKSGLPSDRFSAERTGGSVSTLTIQRTQQEDSAVYLCASSFGGGRLYEQYFGPGTRLTVT.

The rearrangement uses TRBV28 and TRBJ2-5; no definite D call. This CDR3 region has 13 residues. The germline V gene has CDR1 MDHEN and CDR2 SYDVKM. The V end lost 6 bases, the J end lost 5 bases, and 13 bases lay between the germline ends. CDR3 region: CASSSPPRETQYF. CDR3 DNA: TGTGCCAGCAGCTCCCCCCCGCGGGAGACCCAGTACTTC.

On this clonotype: This may come from a read error, since a much larger clone is one base off. It is likely a read error, because the conserved phenylalanine at the end of the CDR3 is missing. This chain links TRBV28 with TRBJ1-5; D gene unclear. V was cut by 2 bases and J by 0 bases, with 8 bases left in between. This CDR3 contains 15 residues. Germline values: CDR1 MDHEN, CDR2 SYDVKM. The CDR3 here is CASSLGSHSNQPQHL. The CDR3 bases are TGTGCCAGCAGTTTAGGGTCCCATAGCAATCAGCCCCAGCATCTT.

At least ten counts were recorded for this clonotype. The chain couples TRBV7-3 to TRBJ2-1; TRBD2 matches 8 bases. V was pared by 2 bases and J by 7 bases, with 7 bases of the junction left unmatched. CDR3 size: 15 residues. Germline-derived CDR1 and CDR2 are SGHTA and FQGTGA. This chain's CDR3 is CASSLLGGAGNEQFF. CDR3 in DNA: TGTGCCAGCAGCTTACTCGGGGGGGCTGGTAATGAGCAGTTCTTC.

The V gene is TRBV28, the J gene TRBJ2-7; TRBD2 might be the D (6 bases). Trimming took off 5 bases at V and 4 bases at J, with 15 bases between the two ends. The CDR3 has 14 residues. CDR1 is MDHEN, CDR2 SYDVKM, per germline. The CDR3 bases are TGTGCCAGCAGTCTCGCTAGCGTGGGGTACGAGCAGTACTTC. It translates to CASSLASVGYEQYF.

The chain's CDR3 is CSARDPASGTDTQYF. CDR3 nucleotides: TGCAGTGCTAGAGACCCGGCTAGCGGCACAGATACGCAGTATTTT. This rearrangement joins TRBV20-1 to TRBJ2-3; D may be TRBD2 (6 bases). Germline V lookup: CDR1 DFQATT, CDR2 SNEGSKA (reference sequence). This CDR3 is 15 amino acids long. V was shortened by 0 bases and J by 1 base, with 11 bases between the two germline ends.